This T cell receptor beta chain was documented in a study of control samples from healthy donors and cancer patients. The CDR3 is 14 amino acids. Trimming removed 5 bases at V and 16 bases at J, with 24 bases between. Germline assignment: CDR1 MNHEY and CDR2 SVGAGI. Assay: immunoSEQ multiplex PCR; the TCRdb copy retains only in-frame clones and omits some. Altogether 75,000 to 100,000 clones are present, around 80% being singletons, with the ten largest covering about 2%. The sequencing input was blood. The rearrangement uses TRBV6-5 and TRBJ1-5, with no clear D. The source is a man in his fifties or sixties in good health. The CDR3 reads CASSLHPLRRRSHF. The CDR3 nucleotides read TGTGCCAGCAGTCTCCACCCCCTCAGGAGGAGGTCCCATTTT.